Shown below are 12 T cell receptor beta chains from a single sample sequenced in a study. TCRdb used MiXCR to reprocess the RT-PCR reads, holding one entry per CDR3 protein. The data hold approximately 720,000 distinct CDR3 sequences, with 14% observed a single time. The sample was memory CD4+ T cells from blood. These receptors came from a female donor in good health, serving as a healthy control.

This clonotype was seen many times. The germline gene is not matched at one end of the junction; a read error may be the cause. The chain joins TRBV11-2 to TRBJ2-5, with unresolved D. This CDR3 contains 13 residues. Germline V gene data show CDR1 as SGHAT and CDR2 as FQNNGV. The DNA for the CDR3 is TGCGCCAGCAGCTTGGGGTACCAAGAGACCCAGTACTTC. Its translation: CASSLGYQETQYF.

This clonotype was picked up many times. The V and J genes are TRBV24-1 and TRBJ2-5, with TRBD1 as a possible D gene (7 bases). Trimming shortened V by 3 bases and J by 4 bases, and 17 bases separated the two germline ends. This CDR3 spans 16 amino acids. CDR1 KGHDR and CDR2 SFDVKD come from the germline V gene. The CDR3 bases are TGTGCCACCAGTGATACCCGACAGGGAGGTACAGAGACCCAGTACTTC. Its protein product is CATSDTRQGGTETQYF.

The chain is built from TRBV5-1 and TRBJ2-5; D is undetermined. This CDR3 contains 16 residues. The V end was cut by 0 bases, the J end by 1 base, with 13 bases between. The germline V gene encodes CDR1 SGHRS and CDR2 YFSETQ. The CDR3 DNA follows: TGCGCCAGCAGCTTGGCATTCGGTCAGCTCCAAGAGACCCAGTACTTC. Amino acid sequence: CASSLAFGQLQETQYF.

The CDR3 spells CASSLGTSGLGETQYF. The DNA for the CDR3 is TGCGCCAGCAGCCTCGGGACTAGCGGGCTCGGGGAGACCCAGTACTTC. The chain combines TRBV4-1 with TRBJ2-5; 12 bases map to TRBD2. Germline CDR1 MGHRA, CDR2 YSYEKL. With V trimmed by 4 bases and J by 5 bases, 8 bases remained unmatched. The CDR3 length is 16 residues.

The chain links TRBV6-6 to TRBJ2-6; TRBD1 aligns across 10 bases. In germline, CDR1 is MNHNY, CDR2 SVGAGI (reference sequence). V trimming: 0 bases; J trimming: 3 bases; junction bases outside the gene matches: 2. CDR3 size: 17 residues. DNA for the CDR3: TGTGCCAGCAGTTACTCGGGACAGGGGCGTGGGGCCAACGTCCTGACTTTC. It specifies CASSYSGQGRGANVLTF.

Points on this clonotype: The germline gene is not matched at one end of the junction; a read error may be the cause. J is TRBJ2-2 and V is TRBV6-4, with D maybe TRBD2 (5 bases). This CDR3 has 14 residues. Germline V gene sequence: CDR1 MRHNA, CDR2 SNTAGT. The CDR3 sequence is CASSVRYNTGKLFF. The CDR3 coding sequence is TGTGCCAGCAGTGTTAGGTATAACACCGGGAAGCTGTTTTTT.

There are many counts of this clonotype. The chain uses TRBV20-1 and TRBJ1-1; 7 bases fit TRBD1. Germline lookup yields CDR1 DFQATT and CDR2 SNEGSKA (reference sequence). V was clipped by 5 bases and J by 6 bases; unmatched bases: 9. The CDR3 has 13 residues. The CDR3 loop is CSALRQGGAEAFF. The CDR3, as DNA: TGCAGTGCTCTGCGACAGGGTGGCGCTGAAGCTTTCTTT.

This clonotype was seen only a few times. The chain carries TRBV27 and TRBJ2-2; TRBD2 matches 9 bases. Unmatched junction bases numbered 6, after V lost 8 bases and J lost 5 bases. There are 14 residues in the CDR3. The germline gives CDR1 MNHEY, CDR2 SMNVEV (reference sequence). The CDR3 loop is CASWRGGTTGELFF. The CDR3 coding sequence is TGTGCCAGCTGGCGGGGGGGAACGACCGGGGAGCTGTTTTTT.

This clonotype was seen only a few times. The rearrangement links TRBV5-6 to TRBJ1-2; no definite D call. Deletions cut 4 bases from V and 5 bases from J, with 12 bases between. From germline, CDR1 is SGHDT and CDR2 YYEEEE. The CDR3 contains 13 residues. CDR3 in amino acids: CASSGGGPYGYTF. The CDR3 DNA is TGTGCCAGCAGCGGCGGTGGTCCTTATGGCTACACCTTC.

The chain links TRBV28 to TRBJ2-1; 16 positions agree with TRBD2. The V gene's germline CDR1 is MDHEN and CDR2 SYDVKM. V shed 5 bases and J 8 bases; nucleotides not matched to a gene: 9. The CDR3 covers 17 residues. The CDR3: CASSPGLAGGPRYEQFF. CDR3 in DNA: TGTGCCAGCAGTCCGGGACTAGCGGGAGGGCCGAGGTATGAGCAGTTCTTC.

J is TRBJ2-2 and V is TRBV7-2, with D possibly matching TRBD2 (6 bases). The CDR3 sequence is 15 residues long. CDR1 is SGHTA, CDR2 FQGNSA, per germline. Trimming removed 5 bases at V and 5 bases at J, with 15 bases between. For the CDR3, the DNA is TGTGCCAGCAGCCCCGTCGCGGGAATTACCGGGGAGCTGTTTTTT. As protein: CASSPVAGITGELFF.

In its sample, this clonotype was seen a few times. V is TRBV20-1 and J is TRBJ1-6; no firm D call. CDR1 and CDR2 (germline): DFQATT, SNEGSKA (reference sequence). This CDR3 contains 14 residues. Trimming removed 5 bases at V and 3 bases at J, with 11 bases between. The CDR3 DNA reads TGCAGTGCTTCCGACCCTTTCTATAATTCACCCCTCCACTTT. This encodes CSASDPFYNSPLHF.